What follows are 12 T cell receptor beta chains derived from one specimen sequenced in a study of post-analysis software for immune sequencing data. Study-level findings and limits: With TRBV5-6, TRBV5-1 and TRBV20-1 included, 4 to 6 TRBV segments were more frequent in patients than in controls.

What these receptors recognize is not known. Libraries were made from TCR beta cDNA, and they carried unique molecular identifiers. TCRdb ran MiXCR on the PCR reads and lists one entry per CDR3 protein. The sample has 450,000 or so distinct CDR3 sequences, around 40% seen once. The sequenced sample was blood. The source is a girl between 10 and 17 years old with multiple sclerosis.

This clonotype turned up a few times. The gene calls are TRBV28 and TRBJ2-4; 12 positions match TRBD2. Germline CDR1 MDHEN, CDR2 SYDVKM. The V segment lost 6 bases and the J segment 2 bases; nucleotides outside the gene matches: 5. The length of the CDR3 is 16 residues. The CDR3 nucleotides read TGTGCCAGCAGACATGGACTAGCGGGACCCAAAAACATTCAGTACTTC. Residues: CASRHGLAGPKNIQYF.

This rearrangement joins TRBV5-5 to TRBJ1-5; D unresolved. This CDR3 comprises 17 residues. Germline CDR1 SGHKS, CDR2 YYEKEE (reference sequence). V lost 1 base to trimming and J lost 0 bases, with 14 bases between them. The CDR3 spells CASSLRQFPDSNQPQHF. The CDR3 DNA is TGTGCCAGCAGCTTGCGACAATTCCCCGATAGCAATCAGCCCCAGCATTTT.

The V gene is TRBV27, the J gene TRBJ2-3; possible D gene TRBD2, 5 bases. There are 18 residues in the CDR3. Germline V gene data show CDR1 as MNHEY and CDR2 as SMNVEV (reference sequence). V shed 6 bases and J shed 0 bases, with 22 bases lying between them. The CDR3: CASSMVVGGLTSTDTQYF. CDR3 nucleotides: TGTGCCAGCAGCATGGTGGTCGGCGGGTTAACTAGCACAGATACGCAGTATTTT.

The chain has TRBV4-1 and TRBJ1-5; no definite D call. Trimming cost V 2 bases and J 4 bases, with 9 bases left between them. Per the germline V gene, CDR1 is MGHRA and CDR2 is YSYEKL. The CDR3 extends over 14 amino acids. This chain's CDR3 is CASSQIHGNQPQHF. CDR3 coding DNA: TGCGCCAGCAGCCAAATCCACGGGAATCAGCCCCAGCATTTT.

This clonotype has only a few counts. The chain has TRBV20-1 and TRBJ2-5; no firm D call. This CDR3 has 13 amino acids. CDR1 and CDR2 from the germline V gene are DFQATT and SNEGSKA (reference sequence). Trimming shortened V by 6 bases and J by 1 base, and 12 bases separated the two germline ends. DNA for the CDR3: TGCAGTGCCCTACTACTCCCCCAAGAGACCCAGTACTTC. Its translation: CSALLLPQETQYF.

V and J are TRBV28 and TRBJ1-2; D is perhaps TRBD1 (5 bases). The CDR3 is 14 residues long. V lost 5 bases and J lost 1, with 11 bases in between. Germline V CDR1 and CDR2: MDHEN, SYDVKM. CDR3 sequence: CASSRQYDNYGYTF. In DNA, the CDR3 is TGTGCCAGCAGTCGACAGTACGATAACTATGGCTACACCTTC.

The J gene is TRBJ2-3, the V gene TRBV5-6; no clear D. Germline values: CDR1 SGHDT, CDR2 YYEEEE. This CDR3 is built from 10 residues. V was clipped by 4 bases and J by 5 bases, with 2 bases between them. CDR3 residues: CASSGDTQYF. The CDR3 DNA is TGTGCCAGCAGCGGAGATACGCAGTATTTT.

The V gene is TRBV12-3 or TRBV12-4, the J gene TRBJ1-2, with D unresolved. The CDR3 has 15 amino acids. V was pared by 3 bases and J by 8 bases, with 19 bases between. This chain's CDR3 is CASSFLSPTDRGYTF. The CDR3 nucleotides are TGTGCCAGCAGTTTCTTGAGCCCCACGGACCGAGGCTACACCTTC.

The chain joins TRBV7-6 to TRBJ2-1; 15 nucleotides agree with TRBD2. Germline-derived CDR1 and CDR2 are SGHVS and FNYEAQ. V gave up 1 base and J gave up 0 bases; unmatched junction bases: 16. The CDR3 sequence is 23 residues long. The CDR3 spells CASSLVPRPGTSGRPSSYNEQFF. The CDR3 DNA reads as TGTGCCAGCAGCTTAGTGCCGCGGCCCGGGACTAGCGGGAGGCCGAGCTCCTACAATGAGCAGTTCTTC.

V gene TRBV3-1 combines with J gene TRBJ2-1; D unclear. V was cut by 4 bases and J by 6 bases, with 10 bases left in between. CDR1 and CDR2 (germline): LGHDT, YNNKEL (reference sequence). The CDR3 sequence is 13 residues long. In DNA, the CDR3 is TGTGCCAGCAGCCCCCCGTATCCCAATGAGCAGTTCTTC. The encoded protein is CASSPPYPNEQFF.

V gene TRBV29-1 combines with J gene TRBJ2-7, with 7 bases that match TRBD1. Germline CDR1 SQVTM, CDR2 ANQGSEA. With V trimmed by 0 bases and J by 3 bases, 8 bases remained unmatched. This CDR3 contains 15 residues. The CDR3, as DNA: TGCAGCGTTGAAGATCGGGACAGATCCCTCTACGAGCAGTACTTC. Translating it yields CSVEDRDRSLYEQYF.

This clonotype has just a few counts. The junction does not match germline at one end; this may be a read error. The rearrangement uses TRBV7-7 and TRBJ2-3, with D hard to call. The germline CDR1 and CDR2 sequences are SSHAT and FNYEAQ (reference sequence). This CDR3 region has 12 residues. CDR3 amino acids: CASSMDGDTQYF. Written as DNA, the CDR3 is TGTGCTAGCAGTATGGACGGAGATACGCAGTATTTT.